In this sample, the clone carrying this TCR beta chain turned up once. Its antigen remains unknown. Clones were read by immunoSEQ multiplex PCR, and TCRdb kept only the in-frame ones, dropping some. The repertoire consists of roughly 140,000 clones, with approximately 80% occurring once and the leading ten covering roughly 9.2%. The data belong to a study of PD-1 blockade in classical Hodgkin lymphoma. Study-level findings and limits: By C4D1 there was a significant rise in CD4+ TCR diversity but not in CD8+ TCR diversity. Patients who initiated nivolumab within 1 year of ASCT were excluded. Whoever responded completely had baseline diversity much like that seen in newly diagnosed patients.

Every one of the patients relapsed after autologous stem cell transplantation (brentuximab vedotin exposure was variable). This material consisted of peripheral blood mononuclear cells (PBMCs), taken before the second cycle of nivolumab. The sequence derives from a human donor with classical Hodgkin lymphoma.

The CDR3 spells CASSGYRDRGHEQFF. The DNA for the CDR3 is TGTGCCAGCAGCGGGTACCGGGACAGGGGGCATGAGCAGTTCTTC. The chain has TRBV9 and TRBJ2-1; TRBD1 aligns across 12 bases. Germline V gene lookup returns CDR1 SGDLS and CDR2 YYNGEE. The junction had 6 bases not matched to a gene; V was cut back by 3 bases and J by 8 bases. The CDR3 contains 15 residues.